This TCR beta chain was recorded in a study of T-cell reconstitution after alpha-beta-depleted transplantation in children. Study-wide results and limits: One year after transplant, T-cell counts and diversity came mostly from newly produced T cells. There were reportedly several hundred expanded graft clones from which alpha-beta T cells came about two months after transplant.

This sample's TCRbeta library carried unique molecular identifier barcodes. MiXCR was run by TCRdb on the PCR reads, yielding one entry per CDR3 protein. This table has hundreds of thousands of distinct CDR3 sequences, around 13% appearing once. CDR1 MNHNS and CDR2 SASEGT come from the germline V gene. This CDR3 comprises 16 residues. Trimming cost V 9 bases and J 7 bases; bases outside gene matches: 17. There are a few counts of this clonotype. Its antigen is undetermined. This sequence joins TRBV6-1 and TRBJ2-2; 7 bases agree with TRBD2. This TCR was sampled from a girl aged 2 to 10 with congenital amegakaryocytic thrombocytopenia, due to receive a stem cell transplant. Sequences were derived from PBMCs, sampled before TCRalphabeta/CD19-depleted stem cell transplant. The CDR3 protein is CARWGEGTMVSGELFF. Written as DNA, the CDR3 is TGTGCCAGGTGGGGGGAGGGGACCATGGTCAGCGGGGAGCTGTTTTTT.